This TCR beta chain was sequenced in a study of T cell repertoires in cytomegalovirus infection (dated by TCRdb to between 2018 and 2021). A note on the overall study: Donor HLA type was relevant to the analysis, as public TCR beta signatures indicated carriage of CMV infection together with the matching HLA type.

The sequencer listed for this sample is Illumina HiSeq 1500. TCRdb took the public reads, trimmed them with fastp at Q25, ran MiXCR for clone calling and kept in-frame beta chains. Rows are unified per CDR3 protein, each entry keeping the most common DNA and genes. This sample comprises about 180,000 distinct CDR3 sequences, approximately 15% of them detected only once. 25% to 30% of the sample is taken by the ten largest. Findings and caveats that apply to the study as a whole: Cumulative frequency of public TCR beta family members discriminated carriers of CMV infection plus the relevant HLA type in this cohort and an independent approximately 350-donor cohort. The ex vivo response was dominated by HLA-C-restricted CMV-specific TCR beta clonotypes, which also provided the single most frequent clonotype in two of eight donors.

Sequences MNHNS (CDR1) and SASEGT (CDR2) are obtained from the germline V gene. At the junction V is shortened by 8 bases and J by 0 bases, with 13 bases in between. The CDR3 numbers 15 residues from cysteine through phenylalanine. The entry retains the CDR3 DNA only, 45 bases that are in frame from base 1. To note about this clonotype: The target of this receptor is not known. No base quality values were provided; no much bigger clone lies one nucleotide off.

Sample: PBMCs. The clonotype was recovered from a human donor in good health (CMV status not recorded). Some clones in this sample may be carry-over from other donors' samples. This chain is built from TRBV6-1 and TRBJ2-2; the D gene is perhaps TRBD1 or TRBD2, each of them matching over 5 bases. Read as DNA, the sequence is TGTGCCAGCCCCATAGGGACCCCGAACACCGGGGAGCTGTTTTTT. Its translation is CASPIGTPNTGELFF.